This T cell receptor (beta chain) originates from a study of blood T cell repertoires in COVID-19. Participant age was 18 to 89 years, and participants resided in fewer than 25 US areas. Germline CDR1 reads LNHDA; CDR2 reads SQIVND (reference sequence). The CDR3 contains 16 residues. V shed 5 bases, J shed 5 bases, and the junction held 9 bases outside the gene matches. In the source study's methods: Estimation of nucleated cell counts relied on the amplification of reference gene primers. Only in-frame clones appear in the TCRdb table, and some are missing; sequencing was by immunoSEQ multiplex PCR. V and J calls and clone size are given by that table; D and trimming were obtained from the DNA. In the table there are about 220,000 clones, about 88% of which are singletons. The table lists this clone with a count of one.

The sequence came from a woman between 25 and 40 years old who had recovered from COVID-19. The source material was PBMCs or T cells enriched from blood (not recorded which). J is TRBJ1-5 and V is TRBV19; 10 positions agree with TRBD1. The chain's CDR3 is CASSADRGLVYQPQHF. CDR3 nucleotides: TGTGCCAGTAGTGCTGACAGGGGGCTTGTATATCAGCCCCAGCATTTT. The full variable domain, rest sourced from reference TRBV19 and TRBJ1-5, is DGGITQSPKYLFRKEGQNVTLSCEQNLNHDAMYWYRQDPGQGLRLIYYSQIVNDFQKGDIAEGYSVSREKKESFPLTVTSAQKNPTAFYLCASSADRGLVYQPQHFGDGTRLSIL.